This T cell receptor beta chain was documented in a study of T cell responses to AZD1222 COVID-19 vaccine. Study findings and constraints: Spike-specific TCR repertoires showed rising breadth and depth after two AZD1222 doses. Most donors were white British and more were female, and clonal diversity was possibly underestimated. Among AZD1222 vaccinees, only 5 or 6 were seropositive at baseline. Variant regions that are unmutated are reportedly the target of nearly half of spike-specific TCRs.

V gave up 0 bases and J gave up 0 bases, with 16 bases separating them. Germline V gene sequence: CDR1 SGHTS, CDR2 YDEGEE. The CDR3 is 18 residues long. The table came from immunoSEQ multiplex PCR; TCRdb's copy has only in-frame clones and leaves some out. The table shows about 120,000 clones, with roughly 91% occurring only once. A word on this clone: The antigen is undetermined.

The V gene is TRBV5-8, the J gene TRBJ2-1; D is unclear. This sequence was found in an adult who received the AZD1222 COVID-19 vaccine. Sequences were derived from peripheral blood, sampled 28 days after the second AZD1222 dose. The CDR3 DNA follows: TGTGCCAGCAGCTTGGTGTTCCCGCTGAGTAGCTCCTACAATGAGCAGTTCTTC. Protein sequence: CASSLVFPLSSSYNEQFF.